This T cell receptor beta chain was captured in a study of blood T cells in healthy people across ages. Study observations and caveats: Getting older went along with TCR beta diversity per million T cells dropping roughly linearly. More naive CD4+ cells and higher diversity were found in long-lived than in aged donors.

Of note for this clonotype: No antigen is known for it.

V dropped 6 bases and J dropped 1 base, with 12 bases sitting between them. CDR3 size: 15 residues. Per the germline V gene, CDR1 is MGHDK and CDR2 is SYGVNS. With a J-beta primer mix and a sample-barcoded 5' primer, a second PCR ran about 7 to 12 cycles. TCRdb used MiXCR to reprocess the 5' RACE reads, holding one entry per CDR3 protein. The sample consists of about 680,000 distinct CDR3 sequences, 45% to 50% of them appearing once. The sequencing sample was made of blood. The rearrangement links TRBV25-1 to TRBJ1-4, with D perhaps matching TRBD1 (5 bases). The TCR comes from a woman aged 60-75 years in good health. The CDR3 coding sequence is TGTGCCAGCAGCCTTAACGGGGGAACTAATGAAAAACTGTTTTTT. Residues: CASSLNGGTNEKLFF.